The 29 T cell receptor beta chains below were found in one sample sequenced in a study of blood T cell repertoires in COVID-19. Data came from immunoSEQ multiplex PCR; TCRdb stores just in-frame clones and leaves some out. The sample lists 80,000 to 100,000 clones, around two thirds occurring once. Sample: peripheral blood. All receptors derive from a man aged 65 to 85 with COVID-19, enrolled during active disease.

The V gene is TRBV6-5, the J gene TRBJ2-7; possible D gene TRBD2, 5 bases. Trimming took off 6 bases at V and 1 base at J, with 13 bases between the two ends. Germline V gives CDR1 MNHEY, CDR2 SVGAGI. The CDR3 extends over 14 amino acids. CDR3 bases: TGTGCCAGCAGGCTAGCACCAAGGTCCTACGAGCAGTACTTC. Translated: CASRLAPRSYEQYF.

V and J are TRBV28 and TRBJ2-7; TRBD1 matches at 8 bases. Germline V lookup: CDR1 MDHEN, CDR2 SYDVKM. CDR3 length: 16 residues. Losses at the gene ends were 10 bases for V and 2 bases for J; bases not matched to a gene: 16. CDR3 amino acids: CATTPGQGIPPYEQYF. For the CDR3, the DNA is TGTGCCACCACCCCCGGACAGGGCATTCCACCCTACGAGCAGTACTTC.

The V gene is TRBV19, the J gene TRBJ1-1, with TRBD1 identical over 8 bases. This CDR3 comprises 18 residues. With V trimmed by 0 bases and J by 8 bases, 17 bases remained unmatched. CDR1 is LNHDA and CDR2 is SQIVND in the germline V gene (reference sequence). CDR3 amino acids: CASSIDYAGGGRGFEAFF. The CDR3, as DNA: TGTGCCAGTAGTATAGATTATGCAGGGGGCGGTCGGGGATTCGAAGCTTTCTTT.

The gene calls are TRBV5-6 and TRBJ2-1, with D tentatively TRBD2 (5 bases). The V end lost 6 bases, the J end lost 6 bases, and 13 bases lay between the germline ends. The CDR3 is made up of 13 amino acids. Germline CDR1 reads SGHDT; CDR2 reads YYEEEE. DNA of the CDR3: TGTGCCAGCATACAGACGGGGTTCAATGAGCAGTTCTTC. It specifies CASIQTGFNEQFF.

V is TRBV19 and J is TRBJ1-1; D not resolved. Looked up from germline, CDR1 is LNHDA and CDR2 is SQIVND (reference sequence). V was cut by 5 bases and J by 1 base, with 17 bases left in between. CDR3 length: 16 amino acids. The CDR3 DNA reads TGTGCCAGTAGTCCTTCCCGGTGGCAGGAGAACACTGAAGCTTTCTTT. It is translated as CASSPSRWQENTEAFF.

The chain links TRBV11-3 to TRBJ1-1, with D unclear. The ends were cut back, 5 bases at V and 1 base at J, with 14 bases in the middle. Germline values: CDR1 SGHNT, CDR2 YENEEA. The CDR3 loop spans 15 amino acids. This CDR3 reads CASSPNSGGNTEAFF. The DNA for the CDR3 is TGTGCCAGCAGCCCTAACTCCGGAGGGAACACTGAAGCTTTCTTT.

V usage is TRBV9 and J usage is TRBJ2-7; TRBD1 matches at 8 bases. The CDR3 consists of 15 residues. Per germline, CDR1 SGDLS and CDR2 YYNGEE. V lost 4 bases and J lost 1; bases outside the gene matches: 7. CDR3 loop: CASSRQGRSSYEQYF. In DNA form, the CDR3 reads TGTGCCAGCAGCCGACAGGGGCGATCTTCCTACGAGCAGTACTTC.

The V gene is TRBV5-4, the J gene TRBJ2-1; TRBD2 matches 7 bases. Germline-derived CDR1 and CDR2 are SGHNT and YYREEE (reference sequence). This CDR3 contains 15 residues. Germline trimming cut 1 base from V and 7 bases from J; bases unmatched to any gene: 8. CDR3 residues: CASSLSLAALNEQFF. The CDR3 DNA reads TGTGCCAGCAGCTTGTCTCTAGCGGCGTTAAATGAGCAGTTCTTC.

This chain links TRBV5-6 with TRBJ2-1, with D possibly TRBD1 on 5 matching bases. The germline V and J ends were trimmed by 4 bases and 4 bases, with 15 bases remaining between them. CDR3 size: 15 residues. Germline lookup yields CDR1 SGHDT and CDR2 YYEEEE. The CDR3, as DNA: TGTGCCAGCAGCCCAAAACCCCAGGGATACAATGAGCAGTTCTTC. The encoded protein is CASSPKPQGYNEQFF.

The CDR3 spells CASSRGGRLSGELFF. In DNA form, the CDR3 reads TGTGCCAGCAGTCGCGGCGGGAGACTCTCCGGGGAGCTGTTTTTT. This chain uses TRBV28 with TRBJ2-2, with 7 positions matching TRBD2. From germline, CDR1 is MDHEN and CDR2 SYDVKM. The CDR3 extends over 15 amino acids. Unmatched junction bases numbered 9, after V lost 5 bases and J lost 6 bases.

This clone occurred a few times. The chain links TRBV10-3 to TRBJ2-4; tentatively, D is TRBD1 (6 bases). This CDR3 is 12 amino acids long. V shed 10 bases and J shed 5 bases, with 12 bases lying between them. The germline V gene has CDR1 ENHRY and CDR2 SYGVKD. The CDR3 spells CATRTDQNIQYF. The CDR3 nucleotides read TGTGCCACCAGGACAGACCAAAACATTCAGTACTTC.

This chain connects TRBV9 to TRBJ1-2; perhaps TRBD1 as D (5 bases). The CDR3 has 15 amino acids. Trimming pared 0 bases from V and 5 bases from J, leaving 14 bases between. Germline V gives CDR1 SGDLS, CDR2 YYNGEE. CDR3 sequence (DNA): TGTGCCAGCAGCGTAGAGGGGCTCGGGCGGTATGGCTACACCTTC. Translated: CASSVEGLGRYGYTF.

The rearrangement links TRBV9 to TRBJ2-5; weak D call: TRBD1 (6 bases). The CDR3 covers 14 residues. V was shortened by 5 bases and J by 5 bases, with 16 bases between the two germline ends. CDR1 and CDR2 (germline): SGDLS, YYNGEE. In DNA form, the CDR3 reads TGTGCCAGCAGTCCCCAGGGGACCCGGGAGACCCAGTACTTC. This gives the protein CASSPQGTRETQYF. Supplemented by reference TRBV9 and TRBJ2-5, the full variable domain reads DSGVTQTPKHLITATGQRVTLRCSPRSGDLSVYWYQQSLDQGLQFLIQYYNGEERAKGNILERFSAQQFPDLHSELNLSSLELGDSALYFCASSPQGTRETQYFGPGTRLLVL.

In this sample, this clone turned up once. The chain recombines TRBV28 with TRBJ1-4; unclear D gene. This CDR3 contains 15 residues. CDR1 is MDHEN and CDR2 is SYDVKM in the germline V gene. V lost 3 bases, J lost 7 bases, and 15 bases lay in between. The CDR3 sequence: CASSLGGGAGEKLFF. The CDR3, as DNA: TGTGCCAGCAGTTTGGGCGGAGGTGCGGGTGAAAAACTGTTTTTT.

The chain is built from TRBV29-1 and TRBJ2-2, with TRBD1 identical over 7 bases. Germline V lookup: CDR1 SQVTM, CDR2 ANQGSEA. V shed 2 bases, J shed 1 base, and the junction held 1 base outside the gene matches. This CDR3 is built from 14 residues. In DNA, the CDR3 is TGCAGCGTTGAAACAGGGGTGAACACCGGGGAGCTGTTTTTT. It codes for CSVETGVNTGELFF.

The V call is TRBV9, the J call TRBJ2-1; 11 nucleotides match TRBD2. The trim removed 0 bases at V and 7 bases at J, leaving 6 bases unmatched. The V gene's germline CDR1 is SGDLS and CDR2 YYNGEE. CDR3 length: 16 amino acids. As DNA, the CDR3 is TGTGCCAGCAGCGTAGATGGTAGCGGGAGGGGTAATGAGCAGTTCTTC. Its translation is CASSVDGSGRGNEQFF. Combining the CDR3 with reference TRBV9 and TRBJ2-1 gives the whole variable domain DSGVTQTPKHLITATGQRVTLRCSPRSGDLSVYWYQQSLDQGLQFLIQYYNGEERAKGNILERFSAQQFPDLHSELNLSSLELGDSALYFCASSVDGSGRGNEQFFGPGTRLTVL.

This chain links TRBV6-5 with TRBJ1-3, with unresolved D. The V gene lost 6 bases and the J gene lost 1 base, with 10 bases spanning the gap. The CDR3 is 14 amino acids. The germline V gene encodes CDR1 MNHEY and CDR2 SVGAGI. CDR3 residues: CASSIQVSGNTIYF. CDR3 sequence (DNA): TGTGCCAGCAGCATCCAGGTTTCTGGAAACACCATATATTTT.

V gene TRBV4-1 combines with J gene TRBJ1-4; TRBD1 matches 7 bases. V lost 1 base to trimming and J lost 1 base; unmatched junction nucleotides: 0. Germline CDR1 and CDR2: MGHRA and YSYEKL. The CDR3 extends over 15 amino acids. CDR3 in amino acids: CASSQGQGTNEKLFF. For the CDR3, the DNA is TGCGCCAGCAGCCAAGGACAGGGAACTAATGAAAAACTGTTTTTT.

The V call is TRBV4-2, the J call TRBJ1-6, with 9 positions matching TRBD1. The germline gives CDR1 LGHNA, CDR2 YNFKEQ. J was trimmed by 5 bases and V by 2 bases; bases with no gene match: 4. CDR3 length: 16 amino acids. DNA of the CDR3: TGTGCCAGCAGCCAAACAGGGGGCTTCAATAATTCACCCCTCCACTTT. Residues: CASSQTGGFNNSPLHF.

The chain uses TRBV7-2 and TRBJ1-4; tentatively, D is TRBD1 (5 bases). This CDR3 region has 16 residues. V was clipped by 1 base and J by 2 bases, with 11 bases between them. In germline, CDR1 is SGHTA, CDR2 FQGNSA. DNA of the CDR3: TGTGCCAGCAGCTTAGTCCCAGGGAACACTAATGAAAAACTGTTTTTT. Protein product: CASSLVPGNTNEKLFF.

This sequence joins TRBV14 and TRBJ1-6, with TRBD1 matching over 10 bases. The length of the CDR3 is 20 residues. Per germline, CDR1 SGHDN and CDR2 FVKESK. V lost 2 bases and J lost 0; bases outside the gene matches: 10. The CDR3: CASSQSETGGSGSYNSPLHF. The DNA for the CDR3 is TGTGCCAGCAGCCAATCCGAGACAGGGGGCTCTGGCTCCTATAATTCACCCCTCCACTTT.

The chain employs TRBV7-9 and TRBJ2-7; 8 bases map to TRBD1. The CDR3 sequence is 16 residues long. After removal of 5 bases from V and 1 base from J, the junction contained 10 bases not matched to a gene. CDR1 and CDR2 (germline): SEHNR, FQNEAQ (reference sequence). CDR3 residues: CASSPQGADHSYEQYF. CDR3 coding DNA: TGTGCCAGCAGCCCCCAGGGGGCGGACCATTCCTACGAGCAGTACTTC. The full variable domain, with the rest looked up from reference TRBV7-9 and TRBJ2-7, is DTGVSQNPRHKITKRGQNVTFRCDPISEHNRLYWYRQTLGQGPEFLTYFQNEAQLEKSRLLSDRFSAERPKGSFSTLEIQRTEQGDSAMYLCASSPQGADHSYEQYFGPGTRLTVT.

The chain uses TRBV27 and TRBJ1-2; D might be TRBD1 (6 bases). Between the trimmed V and J ends, which lost 4 bases and 4 bases, there was a span of 19 bases. Germline V gives CDR1 MNHEY, CDR2 SMNVEV (reference sequence). There are 16 residues in the CDR3. CDR3 DNA: TGTGCCAGCAGTTACACCGGGACACAAGGGACCTATGGCTACACCTTC. As protein: CASSYTGTQGTYGYTF.

The rearrangement joins TRBV5-1 to TRBJ2-2, with D tentatively TRBD2 (6 bases). The CDR3 is made up of 15 amino acids. CDR1 and CDR2 (germline): SGHRS, YFSETQ. The ends were cut back, 2 bases at V and 4 bases at J, with 12 bases in the middle. CDR3 loop: CASSLGGSGTGELFF. CDR3 bases: TGCGCCAGCAGCTTAGGAGGGTCGGGCACCGGGGAGCTGTTTTTT.

This clone has more than one count but fewer than ten. The J gene is TRBJ2-2, the V gene TRBV5-1; D perhaps matches TRBD1 (5 bases). The CDR3 spans 15 residues. The germline CDR1 and CDR2 sequences are SGHRS and YFSETQ. V lost 0 bases, J lost 2 bases, and 8 bases lay in between. As DNA, the CDR3 is TGCGCCAGCAGCTTGGGGGGCCTTAACACCGGGGAGCTGTTTTTT. This encodes CASSLGGLNTGELFF. Full variable domain (remainder filled in from reference TRBV5-1 and TRBJ2-2): KAGVTQTPRYLIKTRGQQVTLSCSPISGHRSVSWYQQTPGQGLQFLFEYFSETQRNKGNFPGRFSGRQFSNSRSEMNVSTLELGDSALYLCASSLGGLNTGELFFGEGSRLTVL.

V gene TRBV7-3 combines with J gene TRBJ2-5; 7 positions agree with TRBD1. V dropped 5 bases and J dropped 7; count of bases not matched to a gene: 7. The CDR3 has 13 residues. Germline V gene lookup returns CDR1 SGHTA and CDR2 FQGTGA. The CDR3, as DNA: TGTGCCAGCAGCAACAGGGGAGAGGGGACCCAGTACTTC. Residues: CASSNRGEGTQYF. Based on the CDR3 plus reference TRBV7-3 and TRBJ2-5, the full variable domain is GAGVSQTPSNKVTEKGKYVELRCDPISGHTALYWYRQSLGQGPEFLIYFQGTGAADDSGLPNDRFFAVRPEGSVSTLKIQRTERGDSAVYLCASSNRGEGTQYFGPGTRLLVL.

This rearrangement joins TRBV28 to TRBJ1-4; D is possibly TRBD1 (6 bases). Germline-derived CDR1 and CDR2 are MDHEN and SYDVKM. The V gene lost 3 bases and the J gene lost 4 bases, with 15 bases spanning the gap. The CDR3 totals 16 residues. This CDR3 is CASSFPGQGINEKLFF. CDR3 coding DNA: TGTGCCAGCAGTTTCCCCGGCCAGGGGATTAATGAAAAACTGTTTTTT.

This rearrangement joins TRBV28 to TRBJ2-1; D perhaps matches TRBD2 (6 bases). This CDR3 is 14 amino acids long. Germline V lookup: CDR1 MDHEN, CDR2 SYDVKM. V was cut by 9 bases and J by 3 bases, with 15 bases left in between. CDR3 DNA: TGTGCCAGTATAAATAGCGGAAACTACAATGAGCAGTTCTTC. Its protein product is CASINSGNYNEQFF.

The rearrangement links TRBV6-2 or TRBV6-3 to TRBJ1-1, with 11 bases identical to TRBD1. Germline V gives CDR1 MNHEY, CDR2 SVGEGT. The CDR3 sequence is 15 residues long. V shed 4 bases and J 5 bases; nucleotides not matched to a gene: 6. This chain's CDR3 is CASSSDRGRETEAFF. Here the CDR3 DNA reads TGTGCCAGCAGTTCGGACAGGGGGCGCGAAACTGAAGCTTTCTTT.